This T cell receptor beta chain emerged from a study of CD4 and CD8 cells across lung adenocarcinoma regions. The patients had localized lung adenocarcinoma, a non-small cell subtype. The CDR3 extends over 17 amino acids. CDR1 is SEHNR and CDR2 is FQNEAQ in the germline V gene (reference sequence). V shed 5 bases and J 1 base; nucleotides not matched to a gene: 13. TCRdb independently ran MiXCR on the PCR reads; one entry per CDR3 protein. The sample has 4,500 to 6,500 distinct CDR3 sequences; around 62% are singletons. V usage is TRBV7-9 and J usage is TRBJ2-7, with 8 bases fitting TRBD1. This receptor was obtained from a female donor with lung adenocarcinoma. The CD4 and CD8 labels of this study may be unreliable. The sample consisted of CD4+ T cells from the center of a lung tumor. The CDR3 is CASSRGQGARGSYEQYF. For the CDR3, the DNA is TGTGCCAGCAGCCGAGGGCAGGGGGCACGTGGATCCTACGAGCAGTACTTC.